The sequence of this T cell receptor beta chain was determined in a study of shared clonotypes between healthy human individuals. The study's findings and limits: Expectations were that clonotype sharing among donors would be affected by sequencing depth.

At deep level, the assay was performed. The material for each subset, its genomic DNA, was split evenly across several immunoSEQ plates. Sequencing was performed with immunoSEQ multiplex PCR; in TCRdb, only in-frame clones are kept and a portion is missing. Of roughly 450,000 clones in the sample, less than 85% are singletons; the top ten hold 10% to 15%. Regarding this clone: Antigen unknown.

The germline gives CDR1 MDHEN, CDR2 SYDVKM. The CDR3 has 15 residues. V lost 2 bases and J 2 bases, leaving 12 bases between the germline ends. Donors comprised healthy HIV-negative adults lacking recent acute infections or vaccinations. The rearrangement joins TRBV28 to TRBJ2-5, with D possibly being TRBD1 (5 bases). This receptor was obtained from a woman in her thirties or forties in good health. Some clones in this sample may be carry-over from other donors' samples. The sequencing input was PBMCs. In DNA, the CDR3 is TGTGCCAGCAGTTTAAGGGGCGGCAGGCAAGAGACCCAGTACTTC. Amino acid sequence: CASSLRGGRQETQYF.